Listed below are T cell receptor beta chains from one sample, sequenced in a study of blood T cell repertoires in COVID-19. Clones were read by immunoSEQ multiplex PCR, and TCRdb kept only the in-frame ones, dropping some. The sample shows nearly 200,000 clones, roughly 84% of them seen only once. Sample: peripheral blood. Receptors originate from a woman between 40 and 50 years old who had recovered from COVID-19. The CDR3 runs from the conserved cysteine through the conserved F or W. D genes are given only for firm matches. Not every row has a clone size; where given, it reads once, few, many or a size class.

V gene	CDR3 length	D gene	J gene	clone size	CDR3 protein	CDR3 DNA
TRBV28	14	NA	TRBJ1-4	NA	CASRVGGANEKLFF	TGTGCCAGCAGGGTAGGGGGGGCTAATGAAAAACTGTTTTTT
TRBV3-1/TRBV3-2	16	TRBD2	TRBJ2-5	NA	CASSLTKAGGGETQYF	TGTGCCAGCAGCCTGACCAAAGCGGGAGGGGGAGAGACCCAGTACTTC
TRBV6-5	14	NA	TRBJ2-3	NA	CASSGSIATDTQYF	TGTGCCAGCAGCGGGAGTATTGCCACAGATACGCAGTATTTT
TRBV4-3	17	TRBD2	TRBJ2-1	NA	CASSQEGLAGAYNEQFF	TGCGCCAGCAGCCAAGAGGGACTAGCGGGAGCTTATAATGAGCAGTTCTTC
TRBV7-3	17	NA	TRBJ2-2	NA	CASSSHDPAGNTGELFF	TGTGCCAGCAGCTCCCACGACCCTGCGGGGAACACCGGGGAGCTGTTTTTT
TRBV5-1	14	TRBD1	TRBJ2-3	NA	CASSGDRGSDTQYF	TGCGCCAGCAGCGGGGACAGGGGGTCAGATACGCAGTATTTT
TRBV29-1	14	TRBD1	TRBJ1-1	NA	CSAQQGAANTEAFF	TGCAGCGCCCAACAGGGGGCGGCGAACACTGAAGCTTTCTTT
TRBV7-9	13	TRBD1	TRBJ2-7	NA	CASSFHRGYEQYF	TGTGCCAGCAGCTTTCACAGGGGCTACGAGCAGTACTTC
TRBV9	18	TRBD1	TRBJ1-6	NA	CASSGGTGMSSYNSPLHF	TGTGCCAGCAGCGGAGGGACAGGGATGAGCTCCTATAATTCACCCCTCCACTTT
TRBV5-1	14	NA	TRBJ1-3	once	CASSLDTQGNTIYF	TGCGCCAGCAGCTTGGACACGCAGGGAAACACCATATATTTT
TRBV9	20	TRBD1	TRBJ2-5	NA	CASSAGTSGQGWSLRETQYF	TGTGCCAGCAGCGCTGGAACCTCAGGACAGGGATGGTCTTTAAGAGAGACCCAGTACTTC
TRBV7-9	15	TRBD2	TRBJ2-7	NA	CASSGGLAGNYEQYF	TGTGCCAGCAGCGGGGGACTAGCGGGGAACTACGAGCAGTACTTC
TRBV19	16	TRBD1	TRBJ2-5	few	CASNPGVTGVGETQYF	TGTGCCAGTAACCCTGGGGTTACAGGGGTTGGTGAGACCCAGTACTTC
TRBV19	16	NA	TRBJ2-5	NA	CASSILGGGVRETQYF	TGTGCCAGTAGTATCCTCGGAGGGGGCGTCCGGGAGACCCAGTACTTC
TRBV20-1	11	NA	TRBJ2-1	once	CSRPGANEQFF	TGCAGTCGGCCGGGAGCAAATGAGCAGTTCTTC
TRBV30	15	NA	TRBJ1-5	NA	CAWSMGTPGNQPQHF	TGTGCCTGGAGTATGGGGACACCGGGCAATCAGCCCCAGCATTTT
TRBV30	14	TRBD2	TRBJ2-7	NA	CAWSVSSGIYEQYF	TGTGCCTGGAGTGTATCTAGCGGGATATACGAGCAGTACTTC
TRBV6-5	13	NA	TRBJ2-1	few	CASSYAGVNEQFF	TGTGCCAGCAGTTATGCAGGGGTCAATGAGCAGTTCTTC
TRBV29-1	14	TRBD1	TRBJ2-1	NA	CSVGQGGDYNEQFF	TGCAGCGTTGGACAGGGTGGGGACTACAATGAGCAGTTCTTC